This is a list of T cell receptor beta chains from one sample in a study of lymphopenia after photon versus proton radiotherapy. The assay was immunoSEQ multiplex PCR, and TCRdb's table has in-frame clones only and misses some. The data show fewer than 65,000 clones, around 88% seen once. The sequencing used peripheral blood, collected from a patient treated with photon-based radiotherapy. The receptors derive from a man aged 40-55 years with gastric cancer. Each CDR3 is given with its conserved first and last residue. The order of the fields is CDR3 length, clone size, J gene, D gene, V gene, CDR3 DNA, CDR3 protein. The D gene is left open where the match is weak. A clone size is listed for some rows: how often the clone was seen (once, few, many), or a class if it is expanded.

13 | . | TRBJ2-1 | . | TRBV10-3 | TGTGCCATCAGCAGCGGTGGAATCCATGAGCAGTTCTTC | CAISSGGIHEQFF
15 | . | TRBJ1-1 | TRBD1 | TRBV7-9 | TGTGCCAGCAGCTTAGCGGCAGGGGGGGACACTGAAGCTTTCTTT | CASSLAAGGDTEAFF
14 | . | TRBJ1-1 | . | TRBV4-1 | TGCGCCAGCAGCCCACTCTACAGTGGCACTGAAGCTTTCTTT | CASSPLYSGTEAFF
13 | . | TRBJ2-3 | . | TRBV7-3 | TGTGCCAGCAGCCAGGGGACTACGGATACGCAGTATTTT | CASSQGTTDTQYF
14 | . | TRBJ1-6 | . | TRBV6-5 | TGTGCCAGCACAAGGGGGGCATCAGATTCACCCCTCCACTTT | CASTRGASDSPLHF
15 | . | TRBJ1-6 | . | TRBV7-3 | TGTGCCAGCAGCTTAATGGGGAACCATAATTCACCCCTCCACTTT | CASSLMGNHNSPLHF
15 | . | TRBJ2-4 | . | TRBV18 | TGTGCCAGCTCACCATTCCAGGGAACCAAAAACATTCAGTACTTC | CASSPFQGTKNIQYF
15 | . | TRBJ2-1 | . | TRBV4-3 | TGCGCCAGCAGCCCCGGGGCATACTCCTACAATGAGCAGTTCTTC | CASSPGAYSYNEQFF
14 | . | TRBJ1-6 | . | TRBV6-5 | TGTGCCAGCAGTTCCGGCGTGGTGGCCTCACCCCTCCACTTT | CASSSGVVASPLHF
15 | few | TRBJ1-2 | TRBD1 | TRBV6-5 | TGTGCCAGCAGGCTGCGGGGACAGGGAAACTATGGCTACACCTTC | CASRLRGQGNYGYTF
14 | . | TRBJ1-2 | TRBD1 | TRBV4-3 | TGCGCCAGCAGCCAAGATCGGGGACAGCTAGGCTACACCTTC | CASSQDRGQLGYTF
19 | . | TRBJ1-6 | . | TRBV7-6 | TGTGCCAGCAGCTTACCTCGGACACTATATTCGAATTATAATTCACCCCTCCACTTT | CASSLPRTLYSNYNSPLHF
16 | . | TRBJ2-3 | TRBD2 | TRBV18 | TGTGCCAGCTCAGTTTCTAGCGGGGGGGCCACAGATACGCAGTATTTT | CASSVSSGGATDTQYF
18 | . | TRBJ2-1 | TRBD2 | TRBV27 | TGTGCCAGCAGTTTATGGCAGGGTGGGGCGGGGGCCTACAATGAGCAGTTCTTC | CASSLWQGGAGAYNEQFF
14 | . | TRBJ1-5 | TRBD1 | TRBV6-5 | TGTGCCAGCAGCACGGGACAGGGAGGACAGCCCCAGCATTTT | CASSTGQGGQPQHF
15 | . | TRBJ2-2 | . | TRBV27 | TGTGCCAGCAGTTTATTCGACAGGTACACCGGGGAGCTGTTTTTT | CASSLFDRYTGELFF
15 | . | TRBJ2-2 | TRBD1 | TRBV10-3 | TGTGCCATCAGTCACGGGACAGGGTCCACCGGGGAGCTGTTTTTT | CAISHGTGSTGELFF
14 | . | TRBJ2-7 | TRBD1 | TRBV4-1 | TGCGCCAGCAGCCAGATCGGGACAGGGTACGAGCAGTACTTC | CASSQIGTGYEQYF
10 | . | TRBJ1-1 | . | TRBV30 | TGTGCCTGGGGGAACACTGAAGCTTTCTTT | CAWGNTEAFF
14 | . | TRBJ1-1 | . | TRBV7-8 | TGTGCCAGCAGCCGGATGGACAGGAACACTGAAGCTTTCTTT | CASSRMDRNTEAFF
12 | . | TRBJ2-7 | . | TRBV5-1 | TGCGCCAGCAGCTTGGCACAGGGCGAGCAGTACTTC | CASSLAQGEQYF
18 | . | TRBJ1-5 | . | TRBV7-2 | TGTGCCAGCAGCTTAGTGGTGGGGGCCCTCTATAGCAATCAGCCCCAGCATTTT | CASSLVVGALYSNQPQHF
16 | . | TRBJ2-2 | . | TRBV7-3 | TGTGCCAGCAGCTTACTCGGGGGCGCAAACACCGGGGAGCTGTTTTTT | CASSLLGGANTGELFF
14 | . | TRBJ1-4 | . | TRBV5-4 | TGTGCCAGCAGCCTCGGACGGACTAATGAAAAACTGTTTTTT | CASSLGRTNEKLFF
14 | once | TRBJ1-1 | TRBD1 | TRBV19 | TGTGCCAGTAGTCCAGGGACAGGGAACACTGAAGCTTTCTTT | CASSPGTGNTEAFF
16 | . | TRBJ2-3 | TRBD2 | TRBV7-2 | TGTGCCAGCAGCCCAGGGGCTAGCGGGGGGGCAGATACGCAGTATTTT | CASSPGASGGADTQYF
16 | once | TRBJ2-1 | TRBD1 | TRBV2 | TGTGCCAGCAGTGAATTAGGGACAGGGGGGTCTGCGAAGCAGTTCTTC | CASSELGTGGSAKQFF
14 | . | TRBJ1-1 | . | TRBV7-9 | TGTGCCAGCAGCGCGGACAGAATGAACACTGAAGCTTTCTTT | CASSADRMNTEAFF